This record concerns one TCR beta chain sequence. The target antigen is unknown. Using immunoSEQ multiplex PCR, the repertoire was profiled, and TCRdb retains in-frame clones only, with some absent. This table has 150,000 to 200,000 clones, around 94% appearing once. The data stem from a study of T cell responses to AZD1222 COVID-19 vaccine. Study-wide results and limits: Along spike, vaccine-associated CD4 TCRs were found throughout, with dominance at 160-218 and 743-854. Donors were mostly white British, more females; clonal diversity possibly underestimated. Regions left unmutated in variants are reportedly the target of nearly half of spike-specific TCRs. Two AZD1222 doses significantly raised spike-specific TCR breadth and depth over controls.

The CDR3 runs to 12 residues. Trimming removed 10 bases at V and 2 bases at J, with 11 bases between. CDR1 is SNHLY, CDR2 FYNNEI, per germline. This specimen was peripheral blood, taken 28 days after the second AZD1222 dose. This clonotype was obtained from an adult who received the AZD1222 COVID-19 vaccine. The chain has TRBV2 and TRBJ1-2; tentatively, D is TRBD1 (5 bases). CDR3 protein: CATLGGNYGYTF. CDR3 in DNA: TGTGCCACCCTCGGGGGAAACTATGGCTACACCTTC.